The rows below give T cell receptor beta chains drawn from one sample of a study of T cells in Graves' hyperthyroidism and ophthalmopathy. TCRdb recomputed calls from the multiplex PCR reads with MiXCR, one row per CDR3 protein. Of over 650,000 distinct CDR3 sequences in the sample, about 45% are singletons; the top ten hold approximately 6.8%. Sequencing was carried out using peripheral blood or thyroid tissue (not recorded which). The receptors were sampled from an adult man with Graves' disease, either hyperthyroidism or ophthalmopathy (not recorded which). Both conserved end residues are part of each CDR3. Each record gives: V gene, J gene, clone size, D gene, CDR3 length, CDR3 DNA, CDR3 protein. A D gene is named only where the DNA matches it firmly. Where a row states a size, it is once, few, many or the class of an expanded clone; other rows omit it.

v_call: TRBV7-6; j_call: TRBJ1-1; clone_size: many; d_call: -; cdr3_length: 15; cdr3_nt: TGTGCCAGCAGCTTAGGTTCTGACTTCACTACTGAAGCTTTCTTT; cdr3_aa: CASSLGSDFTTEAFF
v_call: TRBV29-1; j_call: TRBJ2-5; clone_size: many; d_call: TRBD1; cdr3_length: 17; cdr3_nt: TGCAGCGTTGACGGGTCCACGGGACAGGGGGCGGCGGAGACCCAGTACTTC; cdr3_aa: CSVDGSTGQGAAETQYF
v_call: TRBV10-3; j_call: TRBJ1-4; clone_size: -; d_call: -; cdr3_length: 12; cdr3_nt: TGTGCCATCAGGCAGGGAAGGGAAAAACTGTTTTTT; cdr3_aa: CAIRQGREKLFF
v_call: TRBV2; j_call: TRBJ1-1; clone_size: few; d_call: -; cdr3_length: 14; cdr3_nt: TGTGCCAGCAAAATCCGGACGGCGAACACTGAAGCTTTCTTT; cdr3_aa: CASKIRTANTEAFF
v_call: TRBV7-2; j_call: TRBJ1-4; clone_size: many; d_call: -; cdr3_length: 13; cdr3_nt: TGTGCCAGCAGCTACTCCAAGGATGAAAAACTGTTTTTT; cdr3_aa: CASSYSKDEKLFF
v_call: TRBV11-2; j_call: TRBJ2-7; clone_size: few; d_call: -; cdr3_length: 13; cdr3_nt: TGTGCCAGCAGCCGACAACCCCGGGGCGAGCAGTACTTC; cdr3_aa: CASSRQPRGEQYF
v_call: TRBV7-9; j_call: TRBJ1-5; clone_size: -; d_call: -; cdr3_length: 15; cdr3_nt: TGTGCCAGCAGTCAGGGAGAGGCGCGCAATCAGCCCCAGCATTTT; cdr3_aa: CASSQGEARNQPQHF
v_call: TRBV20-1; j_call: TRBJ1-1; clone_size: many; d_call: TRBD1; cdr3_length: 13; cdr3_nt: TGCAGTGCTTACGGGACAGGGGGCGAATGGGCTTTCTTT; cdr3_aa: CSAYGTGGEWAFF
v_call: TRBV6-5; j_call: TRBJ2-7; clone_size: -; d_call: -; cdr3_length: 13; cdr3_nt: TGTGCCAGCATAAGGGAGTTATCCTACGAGCAGTACTTC; cdr3_aa: CASIRELSYEQYF
v_call: TRBV2; j_call: TRBJ2-6; clone_size: -; d_call: -; cdr3_length: 15; cdr3_nt: TGTGCCAGCAATCTTGTCGGGGCTGGGGCCAACGTCCTGACTTTC; cdr3_aa: CASNLVGAGANVLTF
v_call: TRBV7-8; j_call: TRBJ1-1; clone_size: many; d_call: -; cdr3_length: 11; cdr3_nt: TGTGCCAGCAGCTTAGTGAACGAAGCTTTCTTT; cdr3_aa: CASSLVNEAFF
v_call: TRBV10-3; j_call: TRBJ2-7; clone_size: many; d_call: -; cdr3_length: 11; cdr3_nt: TGTGCCATCAGTGAGTCGGACGAGCAGTACTTC; cdr3_aa: CAISESDEQYF
v_call: TRBV2; j_call: TRBJ1-6; clone_size: many; d_call: -; cdr3_length: 15; cdr3_nt: TGTGCCAGCAGTGACGATAGTCAGCGGGGCTCACCCCTCCACTTT; cdr3_aa: CASSDDSQRGSPLHF
v_call: TRBV20-1; j_call: TRBJ2-5; clone_size: -; d_call: TRBD2; cdr3_length: 15; cdr3_nt: TGCAGTGCTAGGACGGGACTAGCGATCCAAGAGACCCAGCACTTC; cdr3_aa: CSARTGLAIQETQHF
v_call: TRBV20-1; j_call: TRBJ1-2; clone_size: few; d_call: -; cdr3_length: 13; cdr3_nt: TGCAGTGCTAGCCTGGACAGACTAAAAGGCTACACCTTC; cdr3_aa: CSASLDRLKGYTF
v_call: TRBV29-1; j_call: TRBJ2-5; clone_size: many; d_call: -; cdr3_length: 12; cdr3_nt: TGCAGCGTTATGGGAAGACAAGAGACCCAGTACTTC; cdr3_aa: CSVMGRQETQYF
v_call: TRBV14; j_call: TRBJ2-7; clone_size: -; d_call: TRBD1; cdr3_length: 15; cdr3_nt: TGTGCCAGCAGCCAAAGGACAGGGGGCTCGAGCGAGCAGTACTTC; cdr3_aa: CASSQRTGGSSEQYF
v_call: TRBV29-1; j_call: TRBJ1-1; clone_size: few; d_call: TRBD1; cdr3_length: 14; cdr3_nt: TGCAGCGTTGGAAGGGACAGCGTACTCACTGAAGCTTTCTTT; cdr3_aa: CSVGRDSVLTEAFF
v_call: TRBV7-2; j_call: TRBJ2-6; clone_size: -; d_call: TRBD1; cdr3_length: 16; cdr3_nt: TGTGCCAGCAGCTTAGCCACAGGGGCCGGGGCCAACGTCCTGACTTTC; cdr3_aa: CASSLATGAGANVLTF
v_call: TRBV12-3/TRBV12-4; j_call: TRBJ1-1; clone_size: -; d_call: TRBD1; cdr3_length: 13; cdr3_nt: TGTGCCAGCAGCCTGGGACAGGCCACTGAAGCTTTCTTT; cdr3_aa: CASSLGQATEAFF
v_call: TRBV7-9; j_call: TRBJ1-3; clone_size: many; d_call: TRBD1; cdr3_length: 14; cdr3_nt: TGTGCCAGCAGCCGCGGACAGGATGGAAACACCATATATTTT; cdr3_aa: CASSRGQDGNTIYF
v_call: TRBV6-1; j_call: TRBJ1-2; clone_size: few; d_call: -; cdr3_length: 15; cdr3_nt: TGTGCCAGCAGTCTGGCTACAGGGTACAACTATGGCTACACCTTC; cdr3_aa: CASSLATGYNYGYTF
v_call: TRBV24-1; j_call: TRBJ2-1; clone_size: -; d_call: -; cdr3_length: 15; cdr3_nt: TGTGCCACCAGTGATCCCAGCCGGGCGGCGGGTGCGCAGTTCTTC; cdr3_aa: CATSDPSRAAGAQFF
v_call: TRBV30; j_call: TRBJ1-4; clone_size: -; d_call: -; cdr3_length: 14; cdr3_nt: TGTGCCTGGAGTGGGGTTCAGGGAGGCGAAAAACTGTTTTTT; cdr3_aa: CAWSGVQGGEKLFF
v_call: TRBV7-8; j_call: TRBJ2-5; clone_size: many; d_call: -; cdr3_length: 13; cdr3_nt: TGTGCCAGCAGCTTATCGCGGAAAGAGACCCAGTACTTC; cdr3_aa: CASSLSRKETQYF
v_call: TRBV6-5; j_call: TRBJ2-7; clone_size: -; d_call: TRBD2; cdr3_length: 14; cdr3_nt: TGTGCCAGCAGTCCCCCTAGCGGCTCCTACGAGCAGTACTTC; cdr3_aa: CASSPPSGSYEQYF
v_call: TRBV2; j_call: TRBJ1-1; clone_size: -; d_call: -; cdr3_length: 12; cdr3_nt: TGTGCCAGCAGGAGGGTGGAGTATGAAGCTTTCTTT; cdr3_aa: CASRRVEYEAFF
v_call: TRBV29-1; j_call: TRBJ2-5; clone_size: -; d_call: -; cdr3_length: 13; cdr3_nt: TGCAGCCGTGGCGGGGACTTCCGAGAGACCCAGTACTTC; cdr3_aa: CSRGGDFRETQYF
v_call: TRBV10-2; j_call: TRBJ1-2; clone_size: many; d_call: TRBD1; cdr3_length: 15; cdr3_nt: TGCGCCAGCTCGGGCCTGACAGGGGAGGACTATGGCTACACCTTC; cdr3_aa: CASSGLTGEDYGYTF
v_call: TRBV2; j_call: TRBJ2-7; clone_size: once; d_call: TRBD2; cdr3_length: 14; cdr3_nt: TGTGCCAGCAGTGCGGGACTAGTCATCGATGAGCAGTACTTC; cdr3_aa: CASSAGLVIDEQYF
v_call: TRBV5-1; j_call: TRBJ2-7; clone_size: few; d_call: TRBD1; cdr3_length: 15; cdr3_nt: TGCGCCAGCAGCCAAGACGGGACAGGGTACGACGAGCAGTACTTC; cdr3_aa: CASSQDGTGYDEQYF
v_call: TRBV4-1; j_call: TRBJ1-2; clone_size: -; d_call: TRBD1; cdr3_length: 15; cdr3_nt: TGCGCCAGCAGCCGAGAACAGGGGGTTCACTATGGCTACACCTTC; cdr3_aa: CASSREQGVHYGYTF
v_call: TRBV2; j_call: TRBJ1-4; clone_size: many; d_call: TRBD1; cdr3_length: 16; cdr3_nt: TGTGCCAGCAGTCTCGGACAGGGAGTGGCTAATGAAAAACTGTTTTTT; cdr3_aa: CASSLGQGVANEKLFF
v_call: TRBV2; j_call: TRBJ2-7; clone_size: -; d_call: TRBD1; cdr3_length: 13; cdr3_nt: TGTGCCAGCAGCTGGACAGGGTTAGAGGCCCAGTACTTC; cdr3_aa: CASSWTGLEAQYF
v_call: TRBV14; j_call: TRBJ1-4; clone_size: -; d_call: -; cdr3_length: 15; cdr3_nt: TGTGCCAGCAGCAGACAGACTTGGACTAATGAAAAACTGTTTTTT; cdr3_aa: CASSRQTWTNEKLFF
v_call: TRBV2; j_call: TRBJ1-5; clone_size: many; d_call: -; cdr3_length: 15; cdr3_nt: TGTGCCAGCAGTACCGGGACGGCAGGCAATCAGCCCCAGCATTTT; cdr3_aa: CASSTGTAGNQPQHF
v_call: TRBV7-3; j_call: TRBJ2-7; clone_size: -; d_call: -; cdr3_length: 15; cdr3_nt: TGTGCCAGCAGCTTATGGGCAGGGAAGAGCGACGAGCAGTACTTC; cdr3_aa: CASSLWAGKSDEQYF
v_call: TRBV5-5; j_call: TRBJ1-6; clone_size: many; d_call: -; cdr3_length: 14; cdr3_nt: TGTGCCAGCAGCTTGGAACGGATTAATTCACCCCTCCACTTT; cdr3_aa: CASSLERINSPLHF
v_call: TRBV7-2; j_call: TRBJ1-5; clone_size: few; d_call: -; cdr3_length: 15; cdr3_nt: TGTGCCAGCAGCCTCACCGCCAAGGCAACTCAGCCCCAGCATTTT; cdr3_aa: CASSLTAKATQPQHF
v_call: TRBV7-9; j_call: TRBJ1-1; clone_size: -; d_call: TRBD1; cdr3_length: 14; cdr3_nt: TGTGCCAGCAGCTGGCCGGGACAGGGTGCTGAAGCTTTCTTT; cdr3_aa: CASSWPGQGAEAFF
v_call: TRBV10-2; j_call: TRBJ1-2; clone_size: -; d_call: -; cdr3_length: 14; cdr3_nt: TGCGCCAGCAGTGAAAACAGGGAGTCTGGTGGCTACACCTTC; cdr3_aa: CASSENRESGGYTF
v_call: TRBV9; j_call: TRBJ1-2; clone_size: many; d_call: -; cdr3_length: 16; cdr3_nt: TGTGCCAGCAGCGTCGGAACACCTTCTGGTCTGGTCGGCTACACCTTC; cdr3_aa: CASSVGTPSGLVGYTF
v_call: TRBV15; j_call: TRBJ1-3; clone_size: -; d_call: -; cdr3_length: 14; cdr3_nt: TGTGCCGCCAGCAGCTGGGGTTCTGGAAACACCATATATTTT; cdr3_aa: CAASSWGSGNTIYF
v_call: TRBV6-5; j_call: TRBJ1-2; clone_size: -; d_call: TRBD1; cdr3_length: 15; cdr3_nt: TGTGCCAGCACCGAGGGACAGTGGTTTAACCATGGCTACACCTTC; cdr3_aa: CASTEGQWFNHGYTF
v_call: TRBV9; j_call: TRBJ2-7; clone_size: many; d_call: TRBD2; cdr3_length: 15; cdr3_nt: TGTGCCAGCAGCCCTCCTTCCGGGAGGACCTACGAGCAGTACTTC; cdr3_aa: CASSPPSGRTYEQYF
v_call: TRBV5-1; j_call: TRBJ1-1; clone_size: -; d_call: TRBD1; cdr3_length: 15; cdr3_nt: TGCGTCAGCAGCTTGAGGGGGCCCTTGAACACTGAAGCTTTCTTT; cdr3_aa: CVSSLRGPLNTEAFF
v_call: TRBV13; j_call: TRBJ2-5; clone_size: -; d_call: -; cdr3_length: 13; cdr3_nt: TGTGCCAGCAGCTACACGGTCGGCGAGACCCAGTACTTC; cdr3_aa: CASSYTVGETQYF
v_call: TRBV20-1; j_call: TRBJ2-7; clone_size: -; d_call: TRBD2; cdr3_length: 16; cdr3_nt: TGCAGTGTTCGCCCCCCCACTAGCGGGGGATCCTACGAGCAGTACTTC; cdr3_aa: CSVRPPTSGGSYEQYF
v_call: TRBV15; j_call: TRBJ1-4; clone_size: -; d_call: -; cdr3_length: 13; cdr3_nt: TGTGCCACCAGCAGACTCGGGAGTGAAAAACTGTTTTTT; cdr3_aa: CATSRLGSEKLFF
v_call: TRBV6-5; j_call: TRBJ2-7; clone_size: -; d_call: TRBD2; cdr3_length: 15; cdr3_nt: TGTGCCAGCAAGGGACTAGCTTCCTACGCCTACGAGCAGTACTTC; cdr3_aa: CASKGLASYAYEQYF
v_call: TRBV10-3; j_call: TRBJ1-1; clone_size: many; d_call: -; cdr3_length: 14; cdr3_nt: TGTGCCATCAGTTCCCAGGGTGGACACACTGAAGCTTTCTTT; cdr3_aa: CAISSQGGHTEAFF